The rows below give T cell receptor beta chains drawn from one sample of a study of read filtering for tumor transcriptome and immune sequencing. In TCRdb, the reads were re-called with MiXCR into one record per CDR3 protein. The data contain tens of thousands of distinct CDR3 sequences, around 20% of them singletons. Sample: a population of CD138-negative cells sorted from bone marrow. These TCRs come from a donor at least 40 years old with multiple myeloma. Both conserved end residues are part of each CDR3. D genes are given only for firm matches. The size of a clone is reported for some rows only, either as once, few or many, or as a class for expanded clones.

clone size,CDR3 length,V gene,J gene,D gene,CDR3 DNA,CDR3 protein
many,15,TRBV28,TRBJ2-7,NA,TGTGCCAGTGACCACAGGGCTAGCGGAACCTACGAGCAGTACTTC,CASDHRASGTYEQYF
many,17,TRBV3-1,TRBJ2-2,TRBD2,TGTGCCAGCAGCCAAGGACTAGCGGTCGGATTCACCGGGGAGCTGTTTTTT,CASSQGLAVGFTGELFF
many,14,TRBV29-1,TRBJ2-7,TRBD2,TGCAGCGTTGTGTTAGCGGGAGGACACTACGAGCAGTACTTC,CSVVLAGGHYEQYF
many,16,TRBV7-2,TRBJ2-1,TRBD2,TGTGCCAGCAGCTTTTCAGGCGGGGGAATATACAATGAGCAGTTCTTC,CASSFSGGGIYNEQFF
many,14,TRBV20-1,TRBJ2-7,NA,TGCAGTGCAGAGGTACCGGGTTTCTCCTACGAGCAGTACTTC,CSAEVPGFSYEQYF
many,15,TRBV20-1,TRBJ1-2,NA,TGCAGTGCTAGATCCGGACATGATCAGGTCTATGGCTACACCTTC,CSARSGHDQVYGYTF
few,13,TRBV3-1,TRBJ2-5,NA,TGTGCCAGCGCTTCGGGGATTCAAGAGACCCAGTACTTC,CASASGIQETQYF
few,13,TRBV10-3,TRBJ2-4,TRBD1,TGTGCCATCAGTGTGGACAGGAAAAACATTCAGTACTTC,CAISVDRKNIQYF
few,14,TRBV28,TRBJ2-4,NA,TGTGCCAGCAGCCCCAGGGGTGAAGGAAACATTCAGTACTTC,CASSPRGEGNIQYF
many,13,TRBV29-1,TRBJ2-2,NA,TGCAGCGTTGAGAGGCAGCCCACCGGGGAGCTGTTTTTT,CSVERQPTGELFF
NA,14,TRBV7-9,TRBJ2-3,NA,TGTGCCAGCAGCTTATCGTACGGCCCAGATACGCAGTATTTT,CASSLSYGPDTQYF
NA,16,TRBV20-1,TRBJ2-5,NA,TGCAGTGCTCGACCGGGTGAAACGGACAGAGGCGAGACCCAGTACTTC,CSARPGETDRGETQYF
many,17,TRBV15,TRBJ2-1,TRBD2,TGTGCCACCAGCAGAAGACTAGCGGGAGGGCCGGGCAATGAGCAGTTCTTC,CATSRRLAGGPGNEQFF
few,14,TRBV19,TRBJ2-7,TRBD1,TGTGCCAGTAGCTTCGGGACAGGGATCTACGAGCAGTACTTC,CASSFGTGIYEQYF
NA,15,TRBV9,TRBJ2-5,NA,TGTGCCAGCAGCGTATCAGGGTCAAGGAGGGAGACCCAGTGCTTC,CASSVSGSRRETQCF
many,10,TRBV29-1,TRBJ1-1,NA,TGCAGCGTCATAACAGGTGAAGCTTTCTTT,CSVITGEAFF
many,16,TRBV5-1,TRBJ2-1,NA,TGCGCCAGCAGCCCGACGGAGGTTAGGGGCTACAATGAGCAGTTCTTC,CASSPTEVRGYNEQFF